This section outlines one T cell receptor (beta chain) sequence together with its context. This specimen belongs to a study of blood T cell repertoires in COVID-19. Study as a whole: Italy, Spain and the United States were the sources of the convalescent and acute COVID-19 samples.

The CDR3 has 14 residues. Trimming took off 2 bases at V and 2 bases at J, with 7 bases between the two ends. CDR1 is SGHTA and CDR2 is FQGNSA in the germline V gene. Measured with immunoSEQ multiplex PCR; TCRdb has only the in-frame clones, and not every one. The sample consists of under 95,000 clones, just over 85% of them appearing once. Sequencing was performed on peripheral blood. The chain has TRBV7-2 and TRBJ2-1; a weak D match, TRBD2 (6 bases). The origin of this receptor is a human donor in a cohort sampled during active COVID-19. CDR3 coding DNA: TGTGCCAGCAGCTTATCTAGCGCCTACAATGAGCAGTTCTTC. It is translated as CASSLSSAYNEQFF.